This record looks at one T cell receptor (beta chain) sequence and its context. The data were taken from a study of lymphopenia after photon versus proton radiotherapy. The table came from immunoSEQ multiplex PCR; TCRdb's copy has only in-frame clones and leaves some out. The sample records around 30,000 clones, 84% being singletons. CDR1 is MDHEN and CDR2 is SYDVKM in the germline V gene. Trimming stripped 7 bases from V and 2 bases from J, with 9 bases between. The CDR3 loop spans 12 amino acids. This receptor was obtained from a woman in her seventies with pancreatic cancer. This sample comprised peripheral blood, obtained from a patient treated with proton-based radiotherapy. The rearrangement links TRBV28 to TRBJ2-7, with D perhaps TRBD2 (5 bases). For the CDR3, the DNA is TGTGCCAGCAATCTAGCCCCCTACGAGCAGTACTTC. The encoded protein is CASNLAPYEQYF.